Listed below are T cell receptor beta chains from one sample, sequenced in a study of breast tumors, draining lymph nodes, adjacent tissues. TCRdb analysed the multiplex PCR reads with MiXCR anew, one entry per CDR3 protein. The sample lists about 21,000 distinct CDR3 sequences; around 41% were seen once. Sequencing used breast tumor tissue. These receptor sequences come from a female donor with breast cancer. Some clones in this sample may be carry-over from other donors' samples. The CDR3 runs from the conserved cysteine through the conserved F or W. A D gene is named only where the DNA matches it firmly. A clone size is listed for some rows: how often the clone was seen (once, few, many), or a class if it is expanded.

j_call v_call clone_size d_call cdr3_aa cdr3_nt
TRBJ2-3 TRBV9 many - CASSPRIPSTDTQYF TGTGCCAGCAGCCCCCGGATCCCTAGCACAGATACGCAGTATTTT
TRBJ2-5 TRBV4-1 medium-sized - CASTLGHREQETQYF TGCGCCAGCACCCTAGGTCACAGGGAGCAAGAGACCCAGTACTTC
TRBJ2-2 TRBV15 - TRBD2 CATSGRWTSANTGELFF TGTGCCACCAGCGGCAGATGGACTAGCGCCAACACCGGGGAGCTGTTTTTT
TRBJ2-3 TRBV28 - TRBD2 CASSPMHTLAGGTDTQYF TGTGCCAGCAGTCCCATGCACACTCTAGCGGGGGGCACAGATACGCAGTATTTT
TRBJ1-5 TRBV30 many - CAWSVRGQGKSQPQHF TGTGCCTGGAGTGTACGTGGGCAGGGAAAGAGTCAGCCCCAGCATTTT
TRBJ2-1 TRBV7-9 many - CASRPLAGFMVF TGTGCCAGCAGGCCACTAGCAGGCTTTATGGTCTTC
TRBJ1-5 TRBV25-1 - TRBD1 CASSVPGQTSNQPQHF TGTGCCAGCAGTGTCCCGGGACAGACTTCCAATCAGCCCCAGCATTTT
TRBJ1-5 TRBV14 few - CASSQGTGQPQHF TGTGCCAGCAGCCAGGGGACGGGACAGCCCCAGCATTTT
TRBJ1-2 TRBV12-3/TRBV12-4 - - CASSLALGVYGYTF TGTGCCAGCAGTTTAGCGCTGGGTGTCTATGGCTACACCTTC
TRBJ2-1 TRBV7-2 many - CASSLRVGYEQFF TGTGCCAGCAGCTTAAGGGTAGGGTATGAGCAGTTCTTC
TRBJ1-2 TRBV6-4 - - CASSQGTGWRGYTF TGTGCCAGCAGTCAGGGAACAGGGTGGCGTGGCTACACCTTC
TRBJ2-6 TRBV24-1 - - CATSDPGSGANVLTF TGTGCCACCAGTGATCCAGGGTCTGGGGCCAACGTCCTGACTTTC
TRBJ1-2 TRBV4-1 many - CASSQHRAPPNGYTF TGCGCCAGCAGCCAACATCGGGCCCCTCCGAATGGCTACACCTTC
TRBJ2-2 TRBV12-3/TRBV12-4 many - CASTQGEVTGELFF TGTGCCAGCACCCAGGGGGAGGTTACCGGGGAGCTGTTTTTT
TRBJ2-3 TRBV20-1 many - CSVSTGTSADTQYF TGCAGTGTTTCCACCGGGACTTCTGCCGATACGCAGTATTTT
TRBJ2-7 TRBV12-3/TRBV12-4 - - CASSLGVGEQYF TGTGCCAGCAGTTTAGGAGTTGGCGAGCAGTACTTC
TRBJ2-7 TRBV9 few - CASSGAVGDTTYEQYF TGTGCCAGCAGCGGAGCGGTGGGGGATACCACCTACGAGCAGTACTTC
TRBJ2-1 TRBV9 once - CASSRDAYNEQFF TGTGCCAGCAGCCGGGATGCTTACAATGAGCAGTTCTTC
TRBJ2-6 TRBV20-1 medium-sized TRBD1 CSARQGARGANVLTF TGCAGTGCTAGACAGGGGGCCCGTGGGGCCAACGTCCTGACTTTC
TRBJ1-1 TRBV7-2 - - CASGGQLNTEAFF TGTGCCAGCGGAGGACAGTTGAACACTGAAGCTTTCTTT
TRBJ1-6 TRBV20-1 medium-sized TRBD1 CSARPRTGLSPLHF TGCAGTGCTAGACCACGGACAGGGTTGTCACCCCTCCACTTT
TRBJ1-4 TRBV25-1 - TRBD1 CASSDLGTGEDEKLFF TGTGCCAGCAGTGATCTAGGGACAGGGGAGGATGAAAAACTGTTTTTT
TRBJ2-7 TRBV3-1 - - CAGSQLSSDSYEQYF TGCGCCGGCAGCCAGCTCTCTAGCGACTCCTACGAGCAGTACTTC
TRBJ2-3 TRBV5-1 medium-sized TRBD2 CASNPLAGGDTQYF TGCGCCAGTAACCCTCTAGCGGGGGGGGATACGCAGTATTTT
TRBJ2-1 TRBV7-9 many - CASSLAPRADYNEQFF TGTGCCAGCAGCTTAGCTCCCAGGGCAGACTACAATGAGCAGTTCTTC
TRBJ2-3 TRBV7-9 - TRBD2 CASSYPGLAGGPDTQYF TGTGCCAGCAGCTATCCGGGACTAGCGGGAGGGCCAGATACGCAGTATTTT
TRBJ2-7 TRBV20-1 many - CSARELRGPVYEQYF TGCAGTGCTAGAGAGCTTAGGGGTCCCGTCTACGAGCAGTACTTC
TRBJ2-7 TRBV7-9 many TRBD1 CASNPGQGSEDF TGTGCCAGCAACCCGGGACAGGGTTCTGAAGACTTC
TRBJ1-3 TRBV7-9 - TRBD1 CASSSGTEMGGNTIYF TGTGCCAGCAGCTCCGGGACAGAAATGGGAGGAAACACCATATATTTT
TRBJ2-1 TRBV5-1 many - CASSPPGGPYNEQFF TGCGCCAGCAGCCCCCCCGGGGGGCCCTACAATGAGCAGTTCTTC
TRBJ1-6 TRBV5-1 - TRBD1 CASSFPGGNSPLHF TGCGCCAGCAGCTTCCCAGGGGGGAATTCCCCCCTCCACTTT
TRBJ2-5 TRBV5-1 - - CASSPGIARAETQYF TGCGCCAGCAGCCCGGGGATAGCGCGAGCTGAGACCCAGTACTTC
TRBJ2-7 TRBV5-1 medium-sized TRBD1 CASSFGDRVHEQYF TGCGCCAGCAGCTTTGGGGACAGGGTCCACGAGCAGTACTTC
TRBJ2-3 TRBV5-6 - - CASSLETSTDTQYF TGTGCCAGCAGCTTGGAGACAAGCACAGATACGCAGTATTTT
TRBJ1-4 TRBV7-9 many - CASSPEGLHRNEKLFF TGTGCCAGCAGCCCCGAGGGGCTCCATCGGAATGAAAAACTGTTTTTT
TRBJ1-5 TRBV29-1 many - CSVELGGNQPQHF TGCAGCGTTGAGCTCGGGGGAAATCAGCCCCAGCATTTT
TRBJ2-5 TRBV5-1 medium-sized - CASSFGGPETQYF TGCGCCAGCAGCTTTGGGGGCCCAGAGACCCAGTACTTC
TRBJ2-2 TRBV9 many TRBD1 CASSVLGDRGVTGELFF TGTGCCAGCAGCGTCCTAGGGGACAGGGGGGTCACCGGGGAGCTGTTTTTT
TRBJ2-7 TRBV19 - TRBD2 CASSRVAGLYEQYF TGTGCCAGTAGTAGGGTAGCGGGGCTATACGAGCAGTACTTC
TRBJ2-7 TRBV12-3/TRBV12-4 - TRBD2 CASSFVGSGSSYEQYF TGCGCCAGCAGTTTCGTGGGTAGCGGGAGCTCCTACGAGCAGTACTTC
TRBJ1-3 TRBV29-1 - - CSVEVGPSGNTIYF TGCAGCGTTGAAGTCGGGCCCTCTGGAAACACCATATATTTT
TRBJ2-1 TRBV2 many TRBD2 CASSGLAGFVEQFF TGTGCCAGCAGTGGACTAGCGGGATTTGTGGAGCAGTTCTTC
TRBJ1-5 TRBV24-1 - - CATSDLHSNQPQHF TGTGCCACCAGTGATTTGCATAGCAATCAGCCCCAGCATTTT
TRBJ2-7 TRBV18 - TRBD2 CASSETSGSFEQYF TGTGCCAGCTCAGAGACTAGCGGGAGTTTTGAGCAGTACTTC
TRBJ2-7 TRBV6-5 - - CASSEWGSGEQYF TGTGCCAGCAGTGAATGGGGGTCCGGCGAGCAGTACTTC
TRBJ2-1 TRBV19 many TRBD2 CASTKREDNEQFF TGTGCCAGTACGAAGCGGGAGGACAATGAGCAGTTCTTC
TRBJ1-5 TRBV18 - - CASSPTGHNQPQHF TGTGCCAGCTCACCTACAGGGCACAATCAGCCCCAGCATTTT
TRBJ2-7 TRBV25-1 - - CSAWDLSARRLGSYEQYF TGCTCCGCCTGGGATCTCTCGGCCCGTCGTTTAGGCTCCTACGAGCAGTACTTC
TRBJ1-2 TRBV19 many TRBD1 CASSRDSATGYTF TGTGCCAGTAGTAGGGACAGCGCTACGGGCTACACCTTC
TRBJ2-2 TRBV19 many - CASTGRDRRTGELFF TGTGCCAGTACCGGGAGGGACAGAAGAACCGGGGAGCTGTTTTTT
TRBJ1-5 TRBV19 many - CASSQGRNQPQHF TGTGCCAGTAGCCAGGGCCGGAATCAGCCCCAGCATTTT
TRBJ2-4 TRBV7-9 many TRBD2 CASSLDGLAVDQYF TGTGCCAGCAGCTTAGACGGACTAGCAGTGGATCAGTACTTC
TRBJ2-7 TRBV20-1 many - CSARILAGDLSYEQYF TGCAGTGCTAGAATCTTGGCAGGAGACCTCTCCTACGAGCAGTACTTC